These 25 T cell receptor beta chains were all obtained from the same sample, sequenced in a study of cytomegalovirus exposure and HLA in healthy donors. PCR amplification relied on 60 Vbeta primers (plus 13 Jbeta primers). Profiled with immunoSEQ multiplex PCR; TCRdb holds only in-frame clones, not every one. The sample's table shows about 77,000 clones. Sequenced input: PBMCs. The source of these receptors is a man aged 50 to 60 in good health and CMV-seropositive.

The chain combines TRBV5-1 with TRBJ2-7, with TRBD1 identical over 7 bases. Losses at the gene ends were 0 bases for V and 3 bases for J; bases not matched to a gene: 6. Germline assignment: CDR1 SGHRS and CDR2 YFSETQ. CDR3 length: 15 residues. The CDR3 region is CASSLETGLNYEQYF. The CDR3, as DNA: TGCGCCAGCAGCTTGGAGACAGGGCTAAACTACGAGCAGTACTTC.

V is TRBV5-1 and J is TRBJ1-2; D is uncertain. V lost 0 bases and J lost 2, with 11 bases in between. Germline V gives CDR1 SGHRS, CDR2 YFSETQ. CDR3 length: 15 residues. The CDR3 region has the DNA TGCGCCAGCAGCTTGGGGCACCAGGCGAACTATGGCTACACCTTC. It is translated as CASSLGHQANYGYTF.

V gene TRBV29-1 combines with J gene TRBJ1-2; D is unclear. The CDR3 contains 11 residues. Germline V lookup: CDR1 SQVTM, CDR2 ANQGSEA. Deletions cut 4 bases from V and 4 bases from J, with 7 bases between. CDR3 protein: CSVGGSYGYTF. DNA for the CDR3: TGCAGCGTTGGCGGCAGCTATGGCTACACCTTC.

The chain links TRBV18 to TRBJ2-3; TRBD2 is a possible D gene (6 bases). Trimming took off 2 bases at V and 4 bases at J, with 10 bases between the two ends. The length of the CDR3 is 14 residues. Germline values: CDR1 KGHSH, CDR2 LQKENI. The CDR3 DNA is TGTGCCAGCTCACCAGATTCGGGAGCAGATACGCAGTATTTT. Translated: CASSPDSGADTQYF.

The chain employs TRBV7-2 and TRBJ2-3; the D gene is possibly TRBD1 (6 bases). CDR1 is SGHTA and CDR2 is FQGNSA in the germline V gene. Between the trimmed V and J ends, which lost 8 bases and 9 bases, there was a span of 15 bases. This CDR3 contains 12 residues. The CDR3 here is CASGRERGTQYF. The CDR3 DNA reads TGTGCCAGCGGCAGGGAAAGGGGGACGCAGTATTTT.

V is TRBV5-4 and J is TRBJ2-1, with D possibly matching TRBD1 (5 bases). This CDR3 is 14 amino acids long. The germline V gene has CDR1 SGHNT and CDR2 YYREEE (reference sequence). V was shortened by 4 bases and J by 8 bases, with 16 bases between the two germline ends. CDR3 DNA sequence: TGTGCCAGCAGCCGGCCCCAGGGTTTCCATGAGCAGTTCTTC. It is translated as CASSRPQGFHEQFF.

The CDR3 region has the DNA TGCAGCGTTGACGACTCAGAGGGGAACACTGAAGCTTTCTTT. Amino acid sequence: CSVDDSEGNTEAFF. The rearrangement uses TRBV29-1 and TRBJ1-1; D remains unclear. V dropped 3 bases and J dropped 1 base, with 12 bases sitting between them. Germline lookup yields CDR1 SQVTM and CDR2 ANQGSEA. The CDR3 covers 14 residues. The whole variable domain, filled in from reference TRBV29-1 and TRBJ1-1, reads SAVISQKPSRDICQRGTSLTIQCQVDSQVTMMFWYRQQPGQSLTLIATANQGSEATYESGFVIDKFPISRPNLTFSTLTVSNMSPEDSSIYLCSVDDSEGNTEAFFGQGTRLTVV.

DNA for the CDR3: TGTGCCAGCAGCATAGATCGCTCACTCCAAGAGACCCAGTACTTC. Translation gives CASSIDRSLQETQYF. The rearrangement uses TRBV5-5 and TRBJ2-5; D call uncertain. The CDR3 loop spans 15 amino acids. V was trimmed by 4 bases and J by 1 base, leaving 14 bases between them. Looked up from germline, CDR1 is SGHKS and CDR2 is YYEKEE (reference sequence).

The chain joins TRBV7-3 to TRBJ1-2; 7 nucleotides agree with TRBD1. CDR3 length: 13 amino acids. CDR1 is SGHTA and CDR2 is FQGTGA in the germline V gene. With V trimmed by 1 base and J by 6 bases, 2 bases remained unmatched. CDR3 sequence (DNA): TGTGCCAGCAGCTTAAGACAGGGCGATGGCTACACCTTC. This gives the protein CASSLRQGDGYTF.

CDR3 residues: CASSDGTGGGETQYF. CDR3 bases: TGTGCCAGCAGTGATGGGACAGGGGGAGGAGAGACCCAGTACTTC. This chain joins TRBV2 and TRBJ2-5, with 11 nucleotides matching TRBD1. CDR3 length: 15 amino acids. Germline-derived CDR1 and CDR2 are SNHLY and FYNNEI. J was trimmed by 4 bases and V by 3 bases; bases with no gene match: 4.

The rearrangement links TRBV7-2 to TRBJ2-3; a weak D match, TRBD1 (6 bases). Trimming removed 2 bases at V and 2 bases at J, with 17 bases between. The CDR3 is made up of 17 amino acids. Germline V lookup: CDR1 SGHTA, CDR2 FQGNSA. The CDR3 DNA reads TGTGCCAGCAGCTTAAATTCACTAGGGGGTAACACAGATACGCAGTATTTT. It specifies CASSLNSLGGNTDTQYF.

The chain combines TRBV6-5 with TRBJ2-3; TRBD2 matches 7 bases. The germline CDR1 and CDR2 sequences are MNHEY and SVGAGI. The junction had 4 bases not matched to a gene; V was cut back by 2 bases and J by 5 bases. This CDR3 is 14 amino acids long. The CDR3 DNA is TGTGCCAGCAGTTACGGGGGGGAGGGAGATACGCAGTATTTT. Protein product: CASSYGGEGDTQYF.

V is TRBV19 and J is TRBJ1-2; D not resolved. Trimming took 5 bases from V and 0 from J, leaving 13 bases between them. Germline V gives CDR1 LNHDA, CDR2 SQIVND (reference sequence). This CDR3 is 15 amino acids long. The CDR3 coding sequence is TGTGCCAGTAGTCCGCTCGGGAATGCTAACTATGGCTACACCTTC. The encoded protein is CASSPLGNANYGYTF.

CDR3 in DNA: TGCGCCAGCAGCCTGCAGGGAAACTCCTACAATGAGCAGTTCTTC. It translates to CASSLQGNSYNEQFF. The gene calls are TRBV5-1 and TRBJ2-1, with D perhaps TRBD1 (5 bases). The germline CDR1 and CDR2 sequences are SGHRS and YFSETQ. Trimming shortened V by 4 bases and J by 0 bases, and 11 bases separated the two germline ends. The CDR3 has 15 amino acids.

This chain uses TRBV29-1 with TRBJ1-1; 9 bases match TRBD1. The V segment lost 4 bases and the J segment 4 bases; nucleotides outside the gene matches: 7. The CDR3 extends over 14 amino acids. The germline V gene has CDR1 SQVTM and CDR2 ANQGSEA. CDR3: CSVVRTGGPTEAFF. CDR3 coding DNA: TGCAGCGTTGTTAGAACAGGGGGCCCCACTGAAGCTTTCTTT.

The J gene is TRBJ2-2, the V gene TRBV18, with TRBD2 matching over 8 bases. The CDR3 covers 16 residues. Germline V gene sequence: CDR1 KGHSH, CDR2 LQKENI. V lost 3 bases, J lost 1 base, and 4 bases stayed unmatched. The chain's CDR3 is CASSPGLAGNTGELFF. DNA for the CDR3: TGTGCCAGCTCACCGGGCCTAGCGGGGAACACCGGGGAGCTGTTTTTT.

The chain has TRBV4-1 and TRBJ1-3; 7 bases map to TRBD1. The CDR3 is 15 residues long. Germline trimming cut 0 bases from V and 10 bases from J; bases unmatched to any gene: 9. CDR1 is MGHRA, CDR2 YSYEKL, per germline. CDR3 region: CASSQDWRQGETIYF. CDR3 bases: TGCGCCAGCAGCCAAGATTGGAGACAGGGAGAGACCATATATTTT.

The chain couples TRBV19 to TRBJ1-3, with TRBD1 matching 7 bases. In germline, CDR1 is LNHDA, CDR2 SQIVND (reference sequence). V shed 4 bases and J 4 bases; nucleotides not matched to a gene: 4. The CDR3 is 14 amino acids. CDR3 sequence (DNA): TGTGCCAGTAGTACACAGGGGATCGGAAACACCATATATTTT. It yields the protein CASSTQGIGNTIYF.

This chain joins TRBV6-1 and TRBJ1-6; TRBD1 matches at 9 bases. After removal of 0 bases from V and 7 bases from J, the junction contained 16 bases not matched to a gene. The CDR3 totals 20 residues. The germline gives CDR1 MNHNS, CDR2 SASEGT. The CDR3 is CASSEAGLGQDRGRNSPLHF. CDR3 nucleotide sequence: TGTGCCAGCAGTGAAGCGGGTTTGGGGCAGGACAGGGGAAGAAATTCACCCCTCCACTTT.

This chain connects TRBV6-6 to TRBJ1-2; the D gene is possibly TRBD1 (5 bases). The CDR3 loop spans 13 amino acids. The V gene lost 2 bases and the J gene lost 5 bases, with 9 bases spanning the gap. The germline V gene has CDR1 MNHNY and CDR2 SVGAGI (reference sequence). This CDR3 reads CASSYDREYGYTF. CDR3 sequence (DNA): TGTGCCAGCAGTTACGACAGAGAATATGGCTACACCTTC.

The CDR3 protein is CASSLDTLLGQYV. The CDR3 DNA reads TGTGCCAGCAGCTTAGACACCCTCCTGGGACAGTACGTC. J is TRBJ2-7 and V is TRBV7-2; D is ambiguous. Germline CDR1 is SGHTA and CDR2 is FQGNSA. CDR3 length: 13 amino acids. Trimming took 1 base from V and 10 from J, leaving 14 bases between them.

The chain carries TRBV29-1 and TRBJ1-1; weak D call: TRBD1 (5 bases). CDR3 length equals 13 residues. V lost 4 bases and J lost 4, with 13 bases in between. The germline CDR1 and CDR2 sequences are SQVTM and ANQGSEA. The CDR3 spells CSVVYGRGTEAFF. The CDR3 DNA is TGCAGCGTTGTATATGGTAGGGGCACTGAAGCTTTCTTT.

The chain employs TRBV14 and TRBJ1-2, with 9 positions matching TRBD1. V shed 3 bases and J 7 bases; nucleotides not matched to a gene: 9. The CDR3 spans 15 residues. Germline CDR1 SGHDN, CDR2 FVKESK. CDR3 nucleotide sequence: TGTGCCAGCAGCCAGGACGTACAGGGGGCCGGTGGCTACACCTTC. Its protein is CASSQDVQGAGGYTF. Drawing the rest from reference TRBV14 and TRBJ1-2, the complete variable domain is EAGVTQFPSHSVIEKGQTVTLRCDPISGHDNLYWYRRVMGKEIKFLLHFVKESKQDESGMPNNRFLAERTGGTYSTLKVQPAELEDSGVYFCASSQDVQGAGGYTFGSGTRLTVV.

The chain couples TRBV6-6 to TRBJ2-7, with a tentative D call TRBD1 (8 bases). V gave up 6 bases and J gave up 7 bases, with 16 bases separating them. The CDR3 extends over 13 amino acids. The germline V gene encodes CDR1 MNHNY and CDR2 SVGAGI (reference sequence). CDR3 bases: TGTGCCAGCAGCCTCGACAGGGGAGGGGAGCAGTACTTC. Protein product: CASSLDRGGEQYF.

The chain couples TRBV30 to TRBJ2-2; D is perhaps TRBD1 (7 bases). The CDR3 extends over 17 amino acids. Per the germline V gene, CDR1 is GTSNPN and CDR2 is SVGIG (reference sequence). V was clipped by 8 bases and J by 6 bases, with 28 bases between them. CDR3 sequence reads: CAGEQGTGLGGAGELFF. The DNA of the CDR3 is TGTGCCGGAGAACAGGGGACGGGGCTTGGAGGGGCCGGGGAGCTGTTTTTT.